The 29 T cell receptor beta chains in this list originate from one sample, sequenced in a study of shared clonotypes between healthy human individuals. TCRdb's copy holds only in-frame clones and misses some; the assay was immunoSEQ multiplex PCR. The sample holds over 2,000,000 clones, 85% to 95% seen once. CD45RO-negative CD8 cells positively selected for CCR7 made up the naive population, which excluded terminally differentiated effector memory CD45RA+ cells. Sequences were obtained from naive CD8+ T cells from PBMCs. Source of these receptors: a man in his late teens or twenties in good health. Some clones in this sample may be carry-over from other donors' samples.

The V call is TRBV4-2, the J call TRBJ2-7, with TRBD1 matching over 8 bases. CDR3 length: 14 amino acids. J gave up 3 bases and V 4 bases, and 5 bases lay outside the gene matches. Germline CDR1 LGHNA, CDR2 YNFKEQ. The CDR3 loop reads CASSPRTGGYEQYF. In DNA, the CDR3 is TGTGCCAGCAGCCCCCGAACAGGGGGCTACGAGCAGTACTTC.

This clone was seen only once. The V and J genes are TRBV10-1 and TRBJ1-1, with 9 bases aligning to TRBD1. In germline, CDR1 is WNHNN, CDR2 SYGVQD (reference sequence). The CDR3 runs to 13 residues. V was clipped by 10 bases and J by 3 bases; unmatched bases: 6. CDR3 in amino acids: CATARDRDTEAFF. The DNA of the CDR3 is TGCGCCACAGCCCGGGACAGGGACACTGAAGCTTTCTTT.

The chain has TRBV11-1 and TRBJ2-7; 7 bases fit TRBD2. The CDR3 sequence is 13 residues long. The germline V gene has CDR1 SGHAT and CDR2 FQDESV (reference sequence). The junction had 0 bases not matched to a gene; V was cut back by 1 base and J by 3 bases. CDR3 residues: CASSLERDYEQYF. CDR3 sequence (DNA): TGTGCCAGCAGCTTAGAGCGGGACTACGAGCAGTACTTC.

This chain connects TRBV11-2 to TRBJ2-7; D is ambiguous. The CDR3 contains 15 residues. V was pared by 0 bases and J by 1 base, with 10 bases between. Germline V gene sequence: CDR1 SGHAT, CDR2 FQNNGV. CDR3 protein: CASSLEWGPSYEQYF. CDR3 DNA: TGTGCCAGCAGCTTAGAATGGGGTCCGTCCTACGAGCAGTACTTC.

In the case of this clone: The same CDR3 also results from other DNA sequences found in this sample. This chain joins TRBV9 and TRBJ2-5, with TRBD2 matching 7 bases. CDR1 and CDR2 from the germline V gene are SGDLS and YYNGEE. This CDR3 spans 15 amino acids. The junction had 7 bases not matched to a gene; V was cut back by 0 bases and J by 5 bases. The DNA for the CDR3 is TGTGCCAGCAGCGTAGCTGGCGCAGCGGGGGAGACCCAGTACTTC. It translates to CASSVAGAAGETQYF.

The chain combines TRBV6-5 with TRBJ2-1, with 13 bases that match TRBD2. This CDR3 contains 16 residues. Trimming cost V 4 bases and J 8 bases; bases outside gene matches: 8. The germline CDR1 and CDR2 sequences are MNHEY and SVGAGI. DNA for the CDR3: TGTGCCAGCAGTTTAGGGACTAGCGGGATTCTGGATGAGCAGTTCTTC. Amino acids: CASSLGTSGILDEQFF.

V gene TRBV28 combines with J gene TRBJ1-5; D perhaps matches TRBD1 (6 bases). The V gene lost 3 bases and the J gene lost 0 bases, with 18 bases spanning the gap. Germline CDR1 MDHEN, CDR2 SYDVKM. There are 18 residues in the CDR3. CDR3 in amino acids: CASSLGQGIVYSNQPQHF. The CDR3 DNA is TGTGCCAGCAGTTTGGGCCAGGGGATAGTGTATAGCAATCAGCCCCAGCATTTT.

The chain uses TRBV11-3 and TRBJ2-3; D gene unclear. Trimming pared 3 bases from V and 4 bases from J, leaving 11 bases between. The CDR3 extends over 14 amino acids. Germline-derived CDR1 and CDR2 are SGHNT and YENEEA. The CDR3 DNA is TGTGCCAGCAGCTTGGCTTACGGCTCAGATACGCAGTATTTT. Translated, it gives CASSLAYGSDTQYF.

The chain carries TRBV6-1 and TRBJ2-3; 8 bases line up with TRBD2. This CDR3 has 17 residues. Germline CDR1 is MNHNS and CDR2 is SASEGT. The J segment lost 5 bases and the V segment lost 4 bases, leaving 14 bases of the junction unmatched. CDR3 bases: TGTGCCAGCAGTGCATACTTACTAGCGGAGGGGCAAGATACGCAGTATTTT. It yields the protein CASSAYLLAEGQDTQYF.

This clone showed up just once. The chain combines TRBV7-8 with TRBJ1-1, with D unresolved. Trimming shortened V by 1 base and J by 11 bases, and 8 bases separated the two germline ends. The CDR3 length is 11 residues. Germline CDR1 is SGHVS and CDR2 is FQNEAQ. CDR3 protein: CASSLEDEAFF. CDR3 nucleotides: TGTGCCAGCAGCTTAGAAGACGAGGCTTTCTTT.

This sequence joins TRBV9 and TRBJ1-1, with a weak D call TRBD1 (5 bases). The V gene lost 1 base and the J gene lost 5 bases, with 18 bases spanning the gap. The CDR3 totals 16 residues. The germline V gene encodes CDR1 SGDLS and CDR2 YYNGEE. The CDR3 here is CASSVTPLGGRTEAFF. CDR3 coding DNA: TGTGCCAGCAGCGTAACCCCCTTGGGGGGGAGAACTGAAGCTTTCTTT.

This chain connects TRBV7-2 to TRBJ2-5; TRBD1 aligns across 9 bases. V gave up 5 bases and J gave up 4 bases; unmatched junction bases: 8. This CDR3 is 15 amino acids long. Germline-derived CDR1 and CDR2 are SGHTA and FQGNSA. The CDR3 here is CASSPSGTGLETQYF. The CDR3 DNA reads TGTGCCAGCAGCCCGTCCGGGACAGGGTTAGAGACCCAGTACTTC.

The rearrangement joins TRBV7-9 to TRBJ1-4; 11 nucleotides match TRBD1. Germline V gives CDR1 SEHNR, CDR2 FQNEAQ (reference sequence). V dropped 5 bases and J dropped 5; count of bases not matched to a gene: 7. The CDR3 sequence is 16 residues long. CDR3 DNA sequence: TGTGCCAGCAGCCTACGCTGGGACAGGGGGAATGAAAAACTGTTTTTT. It translates to CASSLRWDRGNEKLFF.

The chain couples TRBV28 to TRBJ2-3; D gene unclear. V shed 2 bases and J shed 6 bases, with 6 bases lying between them. This CDR3 has 12 amino acids. Germline V gives CDR1 MDHEN, CDR2 SYDVKM. CDR3 loop: CASSLLEDTQYF. CDR3 DNA sequence: TGTGCCAGCAGTTTACTAGAGGATACGCAGTATTTT.

This chain joins TRBV5-1 and TRBJ1-1, with a tentative D call TRBD1 (5 bases). The length of the CDR3 is 17 residues. Germline lookup yields CDR1 SGHRS and CDR2 YFSETQ. The V end was cut by 4 bases, the J end by 3 bases, with 22 bases between. The CDR3 loop reads CASSPGGTRVGDTEAFF. The CDR3, as DNA: TGCGCCAGCAGCCCCGGTGGCACCAGGGTTGGGGACACTGAAGCTTTCTTT.

The J gene is TRBJ2-7, the V gene TRBV29-1; D is uncertain. Germline CDR1 SQVTM, CDR2 ANQGSEA. V lost 7 bases and J lost 3, with 10 bases in between. The CDR3 loop spans 11 amino acids. CDR3 nucleotides: TGCAGCGCCTTTGGGGTCTACGAGCAGTACTTC. Translated, it gives CSAFGVYEQYF.

The V call is TRBV13, the J call TRBJ1-2; D is unresolved. The V gene lost 0 bases and the J gene lost 0 bases, with 11 bases spanning the gap. This CDR3 spans 16 amino acids. Germline values: CDR1 PRHDT, CDR2 FYEKMQ (reference sequence). The CDR3 region is CASSLGKELANYGYTF. In DNA, the CDR3 is TGTGCCAGCAGCTTAGGGAAGGAGTTGGCTAACTATGGCTACACCTTC.

This chain links TRBV4-2 with TRBJ1-1, with D tentatively TRBD1 (5 bases). Germline lookup yields CDR1 LGHNA and CDR2 YNFKEQ. The CDR3 length is 16 residues. Between the trimmed V and J ends, which lost 1 base and 2 bases, there was a span of 14 bases. CDR3 region: CASSQGGGARNTEAFF. CDR3 coding DNA: TGTGCCAGCAGCCAAGGAGGTGGGGCGCGTAACACTGAAGCTTTCTTT.

The V call is TRBV27, the J call TRBJ1-5; TRBD1 matches 9 bases. The V segment lost 6 bases and the J segment 4 bases; nucleotides outside the gene matches: 4. Germline lookup yields CDR1 MNHEY and CDR2 SMNVEV (reference sequence). The CDR3 contains 14 residues. The CDR3 reads CASRDRGLNQPQHF. DNA of the CDR3: TGTGCCAGCAGGGACAGGGGCCTTAATCAGCCCCAGCATTTT.

The chain links TRBV27 to TRBJ2-7; 9 bases align to TRBD2. The CDR3 length is 16 residues. From germline, CDR1 is MNHEY and CDR2 SMNVEV (reference sequence). V trimming: 3 bases; J trimming: 4 bases; junction bases outside the gene matches: 10. The CDR3 spells CASSFIGSGRSYEQYF. As DNA, the CDR3 is TGTGCCAGCAGTTTTATAGGTAGCGGGAGATCATACGAGCAGTACTTC.

The chain employs TRBV9 and TRBJ2-5; 9 bases match TRBD2. The germline CDR1 and CDR2 sequences are SGDLS and YYNGEE. The CDR3 consists of 18 residues. V dropped 4 bases and J dropped 0; count of bases not matched to a gene: 13. The CDR3 region is CASSTPTGTSSYQETQYF. Here the CDR3 DNA reads TGTGCCAGCAGCACACCTACCGGGACTAGCAGCTACCAAGAGACCCAGTACTTC.

The V call is TRBV29-1, the J call TRBJ2-3, with D possibly being TRBD2 (6 bases). Looked up from germline, CDR1 is SQVTM and CDR2 is ANQGSEA. The germline V and J ends were trimmed by 7 bases and 2 bases, with 13 bases remaining between them. The CDR3 is 13 amino acids. DNA for the CDR3: TGCAGCGCACGGTGGGGACTCACAGATACGCAGTATTTT. Translation gives CSARWGLTDTQYF.

With respect to this clone: The same CDR3 can be traced to other DNA sequences in this sample. The chain links TRBV9 to TRBJ2-3; D remains unclear. Germline V CDR1 and CDR2: SGDLS, YYNGEE. This CDR3 is 12 amino acids long. V was pared by 0 bases and J by 6 bases, with 5 bases between. CDR3 coding DNA: TGTGCCAGCAGCGTAGAGGAGGATACGCAGTATTTT. This codes for CASSVEEDTQYF.

This sequence joins TRBV28 and TRBJ1-1; tentative D call: TRBD1 (5 bases). Deletions cut 5 bases from V and 6 bases from J, with 13 bases between. CDR1 and CDR2 from the germline V gene are MDHEN and SYDVKM. The CDR3 runs to 13 residues. In nucleotides, the CDR3 is TGTGCCAGCAGTCAACTACGGGGGGCTGAAGCTTTCTTT. Its translation is CASSQLRGAEAFF.

The rearrangement joins TRBV7-2 to TRBJ2-3, with 8 bases lining up with TRBD2. V lost 4 bases to trimming and J lost 3 bases; unmatched junction nucleotides: 12. The CDR3 loop spans 17 amino acids. Germline V gives CDR1 SGHTA, CDR2 FQGNSA. Here the CDR3 reads CASSSPRGGLGTDTQYF. The CDR3 bases are TGTGCCAGCAGCTCCCCTCGGGGGGGACTAGGGACAGATACGCAGTATTTT.

The V gene is TRBV9, the J gene TRBJ2-5; D perhaps matches TRBD1 (6 bases). CDR3 length: 15 residues. CDR1 and CDR2 from the germline V gene are SGDLS and YYNGEE. The germline V and J ends were trimmed by 4 bases and 5 bases, with 18 bases remaining between them. The DNA of the CDR3 is TGTGCCAGCAGCACCAGACAGGCCGTCTTTGAGACCCAGTACTTC. Protein sequence: CASSTRQAVFETQYF.

This chain connects TRBV4-1 to TRBJ2-1, with TRBD1 matching over 7 bases. V was clipped by 3 bases and J by 0 bases; unmatched bases: 2. This CDR3 region has 15 residues. Germline V gene data show CDR1 as MGHRA and CDR2 as YSYEKL. This chain's CDR3 is CASSHRQGSYNEQFF. In DNA form, the CDR3 reads TGCGCCAGCAGCCATCGACAGGGCTCCTACAATGAGCAGTTCTTC.

The chain is built from TRBV7-9 and TRBJ1-1, with 8 bases fitting TRBD1. The CDR3 sequence is 15 residues long. Trimming removed 5 bases from V and 9 bases from J; junction bases left unmatched: 14. Germline assignment: CDR1 SEHNR and CDR2 FQNEAQ (reference sequence). CDR3 loop: CASSPPQGALQKAFF. CDR3 nucleotides: TGTGCCAGCAGCCCACCCCAGGGGGCCCTGCAAAAAGCTTTCTTT.

This chain connects TRBV27 to TRBJ2-7; TRBD1 agrees at 9 bases. The CDR3 is 16 residues long. Per the germline V gene, CDR1 is MNHEY and CDR2 is SMNVEV (reference sequence). J lost 3 bases, V lost 7 bases, and 13 bases had no gene match. The CDR3 nucleotides read TGTGCCAGCACCGCGACTCCGGGACAGGGCATCTACGAGCAGTACTTC. Its translation is CASTATPGQGIYEQYF.